The clone carrying this T cell receptor (beta chain) was recorded a few times. Data came from immunoSEQ multiplex PCR; TCRdb stores just in-frame clones and leaves some out. The table lists approximately 190,000 clones, almost 85% of them singletons. The sample is drawn from a study of blood T cell repertoires in COVID-19. J was trimmed by 3 bases and V by 7 bases; bases with no gene match: 10. Germline lookup yields CDR1 LGHDT and CDR2 YNNKEL (reference sequence). This CDR3 is built from 15 residues. Sequencing input: peripheral blood. The receptor's source is a woman aged 70-85 years with active or convalescent COVID-19. The J gene is TRBJ1-1, the V gene TRBV3-1 (or the pseudogene TRBV3-2); the match to TRBD1 covers 8 bases. The CDR3 is CASKGVRQGYTEAFF. The CDR3 DNA reads as TGTGCCAGCAAGGGGGTACGACAGGGGTACACTGAAGCTTTCTTT.